This T cell receptor beta chain is from a study of CD8+CD57+ T cells in acquired aplastic anemia. Study-wide context: The DNA of sorted CD4+ and CD8+ cells averaged around 3.2 ug. Findings and limits, study-wide: Researchers report that fewer than 30 CD8+ CDR3 sequences appeared in both patients and controls.

Patients chosen for sequencing had CD8+CD57+ cells that had expanded, as shown by flow cytometry. There were no patients without severe acquired aplastic anemia. Patients were therapy-naive when their blood was sampled. Using genomic DNA as the template, TCR beta VDJ and CDR3 profiling was carried out. TCRdb used MiXCR to reprocess the reads, holding one entry per CDR3 protein. This table holds about half a million distinct CDR3 sequences, under 40% found once. CDR3 size: 15 residues. The V end was cut by 1 base, the J end by 3 bases, with 13 bases between. In germline, CDR1 is LGHNA, CDR2 YSLEER. Only a few counts were recorded for this clonotype. The antigen is undetermined.

Sequencing input: sorted CD4+, CD8+, or CD8+CD57+ T cells (not recorded which) from PBMCs. The TCR originated in a human donor with aplastic anemia. This chain joins TRBV4-3 and TRBJ2-7; TRBD1 might be the D (6 bases). The CDR3 DNA sequence: TGCGCCAGCAGCCAAGGCATGGGGGCCCGCTACGAGCAGTACTTC. Encoded protein: CASSQGMGARYEQYF.